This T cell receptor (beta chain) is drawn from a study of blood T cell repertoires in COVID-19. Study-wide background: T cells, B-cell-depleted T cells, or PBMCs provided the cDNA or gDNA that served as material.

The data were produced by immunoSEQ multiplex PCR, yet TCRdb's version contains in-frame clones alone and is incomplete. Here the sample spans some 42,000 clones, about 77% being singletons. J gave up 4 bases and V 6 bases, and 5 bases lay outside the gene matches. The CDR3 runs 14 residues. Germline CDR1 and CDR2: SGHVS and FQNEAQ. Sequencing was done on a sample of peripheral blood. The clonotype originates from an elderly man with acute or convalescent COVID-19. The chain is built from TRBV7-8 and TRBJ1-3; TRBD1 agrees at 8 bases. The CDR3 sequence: CASSYRGSGNTIYF. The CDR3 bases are TGTGCCAGCAGTTACAGGGGGTCAGGAAACACCATATATTTT.